This T cell receptor (beta chain) was identified in a study of blood T cell repertoires in COVID-19. Participants were aged about 18 to 100 years, lived in under 25 US areas, and enrolled virtually. Trimming removed 5 bases at V and 5 bases at J, with 12 bases between. Germline CDR1 and CDR2: PRHDT and FYEKMQ (reference sequence). The CDR3 has 13 residues. As handled by the study authors: Cell counts per sample came from amplifying reference gene primers. Some clones are missing from TCRdb's copy, which holds only in-frame ones; the method was immunoSEQ multiplex PCR. V, J and clone size are taken as reported in that table, and D and trimming were inferred from the DNA itself. The data contain around 300,000 clones, 85% to 90% of them singletons.

The V gene is TRBV13, the J gene TRBJ1-1; D possibly corresponds to TRBD1 (6 bases). Sequences were obtained from PBMCs or T cells enriched from blood (not recorded which). The source is a woman younger than 30 who had recovered from COVID-19. Here the CDR3 reads CASSLTGMTEAFF. The DNA for the CDR3 is TGTGCCAGCAGCCTAACAGGGATGACTGAAGCTTTCTTT.